A selection of T cell receptor beta chains follows, all from one sample in a study of shared clonotypes between healthy human individuals. The repertoire was sequenced with immunoSEQ multiplex PCR; TCRdb's copy has only in-frame clones and lacks some. The table lists 2 million to 2.5 million clones, about 92% of them singletons, with around 0.4% in the top ten. Sequenced material: naive CD4+ T cells from PBMCs. The receptors come from a man younger than 30 in good health. Some clones in this sample may be carry-over from other donors' samples. The CDR3 runs from the conserved cysteine through the conserved F or W. The D gene is left open where the match is weak. Some rows have no size entry. The others give once, few or many, or a class for an expanded clone.

v_gene: TRBV7-8; j_gene: TRBJ2-1; d_gene: .; abundance: .; CDR3nt: TGTGCCAGCAGCCGGGAACGGACCTACAATGAGCAGTTCTTC; CDR3aa: CASSRERTYNEQFF
v_gene: TRBV28; j_gene: TRBJ2-7; d_gene: TRBD1; abundance: .; CDR3nt: TGTGCCAGCAATAACCGGGACAGGGGCCCCTACGAGCAGTACTTC; CDR3aa: CASNNRDRGPYEQYF
v_gene: TRBV4-1; j_gene: TRBJ1-2; d_gene: .; abundance: .; CDR3nt: TGCGCCAGCAGCCCCGTCGGGCATGGCTACACCTTC; CDR3aa: CASSPVGHGYTF
v_gene: TRBV11-3; j_gene: TRBJ2-3; d_gene: TRBD2; abundance: .; CDR3nt: TGTGCCAGCAGCCAAAGGTCTAGCGGGAGTATCACAGATACGCAGTATTTT; CDR3aa: CASSQRSSGSITDTQYF
v_gene: TRBV5-1; j_gene: TRBJ1-1; d_gene: .; abundance: .; CDR3nt: TGCGCCAGCAGCCGTTCGACGGGAGAAGAAGCTTTCTTT; CDR3aa: CASSRSTGEEAFF
v_gene: TRBV5-1; j_gene: TRBJ2-5; d_gene: TRBD2; abundance: .; CDR3nt: TGCGCCAGCAGCCCGTTAGCGGGCACTGACGCAGAGACCCAGTACTTC; CDR3aa: CASSPLAGTDAETQYF
v_gene: TRBV2; j_gene: TRBJ1-1; d_gene: TRBD1; abundance: .; CDR3nt: TGTGCCAGCTGGGGGCGGGAGGGGGCAATTTACACTGAAGCTTTCTTT; CDR3aa: CASWGREGAIYTEAFF
v_gene: TRBV9; j_gene: TRBJ2-2; d_gene: .; abundance: .; CDR3nt: TGTGCCAGCAGCGTAGCCGGCAGCGCGAACACCGGGGAGCTGTTTTTT; CDR3aa: CASSVAGSANTGELFF
v_gene: TRBV19; j_gene: TRBJ2-1; d_gene: .; abundance: .; CDR3nt: TGTGCCAGTAGTGTCCCGTGGGGGAGGCGGTTCTTC; CDR3aa: CASSVPWGRRFF
v_gene: TRBV7-2; j_gene: TRBJ2-3; d_gene: TRBD2; abundance: .; CDR3nt: TGTGCCAGCAGCTTAGGATTTGGGCGGGAGGGAGGCACAGATACGCAGTATTTT; CDR3aa: CASSLGFGREGGTDTQYF
v_gene: TRBV20-1; j_gene: TRBJ1-2; d_gene: .; abundance: .; CDR3nt: TGCAGTGCTTACAGGGTTGGCTACACCTTC; CDR3aa: CSAYRVGYTF
v_gene: TRBV9; j_gene: TRBJ2-5; d_gene: .; abundance: .; CDR3nt: TGTGCCAGCAGCGCAAGAGGGGGGTCGGAGACCCAGTACTTC; CDR3aa: CASSARGGSETQYF
v_gene: TRBV28; j_gene: TRBJ1-1; d_gene: .; abundance: .; CDR3nt: TGTGCCAGCAGTACCTTAACTACCTGGAACACTGAAGCTTTCTTT; CDR3aa: CASSTLTTWNTEAFF
v_gene: TRBV29-1; j_gene: TRBJ1-1; d_gene: .; abundance: .; CDR3nt: TGCAGCGCCCGGGATTTGGTTGAAGCTTTCTTT; CDR3aa: CSARDLVEAFF
v_gene: TRBV6-1; j_gene: TRBJ1-1; d_gene: TRBD1; abundance: .; CDR3nt: TGTGCCAGCAGTGTTAGGGGACAGGGGGCTGAAGCTTTCTTT; CDR3aa: CASSVRGQGAEAFF
v_gene: TRBV4-2; j_gene: TRBJ2-1; d_gene: TRBD2; abundance: .; CDR3nt: TGTGCCAGCAGCCAAAAGGCGGGAGGGAACAATGAGCAGTTCTTC; CDR3aa: CASSQKAGGNNEQFF
v_gene: TRBV29-1; j_gene: TRBJ2-1; d_gene: .; abundance: .; CDR3nt: TGCAGCGCCCGCAACAATGAGCAGTTCTTC; CDR3aa: CSARNNEQFF
v_gene: TRBV18; j_gene: TRBJ2-5; d_gene: .; abundance: .; CDR3nt: TGTGCCAGCTCCGCAGGTCACGGGGACATTCAAGAGACCCAGTACTTC; CDR3aa: CASSAGHGDIQETQYF
v_gene: TRBV7-8; j_gene: TRBJ2-4; d_gene: .; abundance: .; CDR3nt: TGTGCCAGCAGCTTAGGAGGCGGCAACATTCAGTACTTC; CDR3aa: CASSLGGGNIQYF
v_gene: TRBV25-1; j_gene: TRBJ1-4; d_gene: TRBD1; abundance: .; CDR3nt: TGTGCCAGCAGTGCCGACAGGGCTAATGAAAAACTGTTTTTT; CDR3aa: CASSADRANEKLFF
v_gene: TRBV10-1; j_gene: TRBJ2-7; d_gene: .; abundance: .; CDR3nt: TGCGCCAGCCCCGAGGCCATCTGCATACTCTACGAGCAGTACTTC; CDR3aa: CASPEAICILYEQYF
v_gene: TRBV5-1; j_gene: TRBJ2-7; d_gene: TRBD1; abundance: .; CDR3nt: TGCGCCAGCAGTCAAGAAGTGACAGGGGGCGCGCCCTACGAGCAGTACTTC; CDR3aa: CASSQEVTGGAPYEQYF
v_gene: TRBV10-1; j_gene: TRBJ2-3; d_gene: TRBD2; abundance: .; CDR3nt: TGCGCCAGCAGTGAGTCGGTTAGCGGGAGTTTGTATACGCAGTATTTT; CDR3aa: CASSESVSGSLYTQYF
v_gene: TRBV5-1; j_gene: TRBJ2-3; d_gene: TRBD2; abundance: .; CDR3nt: TGCGCCAGCAGCGTTCGACTAGCGGAAAGCACAGATACGCAGTATTTT; CDR3aa: CASSVRLAESTDTQYF
v_gene: TRBV29-1; j_gene: TRBJ2-5; d_gene: .; abundance: .; CDR3nt: TGCAGCGTTGAAGATCCTCGGGGGGAGACCCAGTACTTC; CDR3aa: CSVEDPRGETQYF
v_gene: TRBV30; j_gene: TRBJ1-5; d_gene: TRBD1; abundance: .; CDR3nt: TGTGCCTGGAGTCCGGGACAGGGGTTCCCCAGCAATCAGCCCCAGCATTTT; CDR3aa: CAWSPGQGFPSNQPQHF
v_gene: TRBV19; j_gene: TRBJ1-1; d_gene: .; abundance: few; CDR3nt: TGTGCCACCAGAATAGGGGGACGGGTCACTGAAGCTTTCTTT; CDR3aa: CATRIGGRVTEAFF
v_gene: TRBV27; j_gene: TRBJ1-1; d_gene: TRBD1; abundance: .; CDR3nt: TGTGCCAGCAGTGGACAGGGTCAACACACTGAAGCTTTCTTT; CDR3aa: CASSGQGQHTEAFF
v_gene: TRBV27; j_gene: TRBJ2-6; d_gene: .; abundance: .; CDR3nt: TGTGCCAGCAGTTTAAGGTTTTCGGTATCTGGGGCCAACGTCCTGACTTTC; CDR3aa: CASSLRFSVSGANVLTF
v_gene: TRBV28; j_gene: TRBJ1-5; d_gene: TRBD1; abundance: .; CDR3nt: TGTGCCAGCAGTCTCCCACAGGGGGGGAATCAGCCCCAGCATTTT; CDR3aa: CASSLPQGGNQPQHF
v_gene: TRBV19; j_gene: TRBJ1-5; d_gene: .; abundance: .; CDR3nt: TGTGCCAGTACCCTAGGGAAGCAGCCCCAGCATTTT; CDR3aa: CASTLGKQPQHF
v_gene: TRBV19; j_gene: TRBJ1-3; d_gene: .; abundance: .; CDR3nt: TGTGCCGTCCAAGGGTTCTCTGGAAACACCATATATTTT; CDR3aa: CAVQGFSGNTIYF
v_gene: TRBV6-6; j_gene: TRBJ1-2; d_gene: .; abundance: .; CDR3nt: TGTGCCAGCAGTTACGGCGGACCTAACTATGGCTACACCTTC; CDR3aa: CASSYGGPNYGYTF
v_gene: TRBV7-9; j_gene: TRBJ2-5; d_gene: .; abundance: .; CDR3nt: TGTGCCAGCAGCCGGGCGGGCTACCTGGGGTACCAAGAGACCCAGTACTTC; CDR3aa: CASSRAGYLGYQETQYF
v_gene: TRBV5-4; j_gene: TRBJ2-1; d_gene: TRBD1; abundance: .; CDR3nt: TGTGCCAGCAGCACTCCGGGACAGGGGTACGATGAGCAGTTCTTC; CDR3aa: CASSTPGQGYDEQFF
v_gene: TRBV6-6; j_gene: TRBJ2-7; d_gene: TRBD2; abundance: .; CDR3nt: TGTGCCAGCAGTTACCGGGAGGGCCCGCAGTACTTC; CDR3aa: CASSYREGPQYF
v_gene: TRBV5-4; j_gene: TRBJ2-7; d_gene: .; abundance: .; CDR3nt: TGTGCCAGCAGCTTCGGACAGAGCTACGAGCAGTACTTC; CDR3aa: CASSFGQSYEQYF
v_gene: TRBV28; j_gene: TRBJ1-5; d_gene: .; abundance: .; CDR3nt: TGTGCCAGTGGGCAGGTACATCAGCCCCAGCATTTT; CDR3aa: CASGQVHQPQHF
v_gene: TRBV29-1; j_gene: TRBJ2-3; d_gene: TRBD2; abundance: once; CDR3nt: TGCAGCGTGCCCGGGACTAGCGGAGCGACAGATACGCAGTATTTT; CDR3aa: CSVPGTSGATDTQYF
v_gene: TRBV7-8; j_gene: TRBJ2-5; d_gene: .; abundance: .; CDR3nt: TGTGCCAGCAGCTGGAAGCGGGTGTTGCTGGGGGCCCAGTACTTC; CDR3aa: CASSWKRVLLGAQYF
v_gene: TRBV29-1; j_gene: TRBJ1-2; d_gene: TRBD1; abundance: .; CDR3nt: TGCAGCGTGGGGACAGGGCGCGGCTATGGCTACACCTTC; CDR3aa: CSVGTGRGYGYTF
v_gene: TRBV18; j_gene: TRBJ1-1; d_gene: TRBD1; abundance: few; CDR3nt: TGTGCCAGCTCACCGACGACAGGGGATATGAACACTGAAGCTTTCTTT; CDR3aa: CASSPTTGDMNTEAFF
v_gene: TRBV10-2; j_gene: TRBJ2-2; d_gene: TRBD2; abundance: once; CDR3nt: TGCGCCAGCAGTGACGGACTAGCGGCGAACACCGGGGAGCTGTTTTTT; CDR3aa: CASSDGLAANTGELFF
v_gene: TRBV25-1; j_gene: TRBJ1-1; d_gene: TRBD1; abundance: once; CDR3nt: TGTGCCAGCAGTGGATCGACAGGGAGGAACACTGAAGCTTTCTTT; CDR3aa: CASSGSTGRNTEAFF